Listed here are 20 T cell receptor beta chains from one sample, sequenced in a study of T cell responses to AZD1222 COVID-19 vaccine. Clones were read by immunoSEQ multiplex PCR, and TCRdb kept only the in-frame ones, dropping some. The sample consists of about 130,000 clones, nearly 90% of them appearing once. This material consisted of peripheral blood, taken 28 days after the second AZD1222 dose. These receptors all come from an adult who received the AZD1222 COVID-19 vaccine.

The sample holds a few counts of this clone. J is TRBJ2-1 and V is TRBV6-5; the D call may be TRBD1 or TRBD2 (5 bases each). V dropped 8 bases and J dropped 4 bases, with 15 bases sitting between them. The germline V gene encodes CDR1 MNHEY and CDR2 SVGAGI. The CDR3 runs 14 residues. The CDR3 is CASQGSENYNEQFF. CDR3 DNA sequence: TGTGCCAGCCAGGGTAGCGAGAATTACAATGAGCAGTTCTTC.

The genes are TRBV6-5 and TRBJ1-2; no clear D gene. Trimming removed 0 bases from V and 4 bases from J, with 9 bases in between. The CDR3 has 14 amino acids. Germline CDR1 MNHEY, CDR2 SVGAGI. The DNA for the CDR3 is TGTGCCAGCAGTTACTCTCGGGGAGGCTATGGCTACACCTTC. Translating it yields CASSYSRGGYGYTF.

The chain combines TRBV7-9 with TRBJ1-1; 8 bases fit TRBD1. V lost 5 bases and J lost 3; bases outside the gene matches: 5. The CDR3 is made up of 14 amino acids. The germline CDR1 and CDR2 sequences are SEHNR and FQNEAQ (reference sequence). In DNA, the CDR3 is TGTGCCAGCAGCCGACAGGGGCAGGACACTGAAGCTTTCTTT. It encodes CASSRQGQDTEAFF. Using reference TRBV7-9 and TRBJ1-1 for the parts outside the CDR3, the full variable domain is DTGVSQNPRHKITKRGQNVTFRCDPISEHNRLYWYRQTLGQGPEFLTYFQNEAQLEKSRLLSDRFSAERPKGSFSTLEIQRTEQGDSAMYLCASSRQGQDTEAFFGQGTRLTVV.

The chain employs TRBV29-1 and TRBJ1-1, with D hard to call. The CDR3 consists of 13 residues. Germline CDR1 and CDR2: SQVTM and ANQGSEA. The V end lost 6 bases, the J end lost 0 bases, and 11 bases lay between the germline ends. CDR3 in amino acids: CSVSDRMNTEAFF. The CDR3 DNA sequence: TGCAGCGTATCGGACCGAATGAACACTGAAGCTTTCTTT.

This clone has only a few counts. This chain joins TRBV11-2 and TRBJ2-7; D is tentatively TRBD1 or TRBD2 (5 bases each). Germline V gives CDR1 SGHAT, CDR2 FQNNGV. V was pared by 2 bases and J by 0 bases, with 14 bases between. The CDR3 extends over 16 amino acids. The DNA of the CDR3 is TGTGCCAGCAGCTTAAGATACCGGGACGTCTCCTACGAGCAGTACTTC. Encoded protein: CASSLRYRDVSYEQYF. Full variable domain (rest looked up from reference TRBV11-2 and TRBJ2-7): EAGVAQSPRYKIIEKRQSVAFWCNPISGHATLYWYQQILGQGPKLLIQFQNNGVVDDSQLPKDRFSAERLKGVDSTLKIQPAKLEDSAVYLCASSLRYRDVSYEQYFGPGTRLTVT.

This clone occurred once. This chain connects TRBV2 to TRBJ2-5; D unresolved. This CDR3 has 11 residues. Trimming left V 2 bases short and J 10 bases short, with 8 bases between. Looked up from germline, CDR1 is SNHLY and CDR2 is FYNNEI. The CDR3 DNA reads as TGTGCCAGCAGTGAACGGGTCAACCAGTACTTC. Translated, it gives CASSERVNQYF.

As DNA, the CDR3 is TGTGCCAGCAGTGCCCCCCAGGCCCCCGGGGAGCTGTTTTTT. Protein: CASSAPQAPGELFF. The rearrangement joins TRBV5-5 to TRBJ2-2; no firm D call. The germline V gene encodes CDR1 SGHKS and CDR2 YYEKEE (reference sequence). The ends were cut back, 5 bases at V and 6 bases at J, with 14 bases in the middle. CDR3 length: 14 amino acids.

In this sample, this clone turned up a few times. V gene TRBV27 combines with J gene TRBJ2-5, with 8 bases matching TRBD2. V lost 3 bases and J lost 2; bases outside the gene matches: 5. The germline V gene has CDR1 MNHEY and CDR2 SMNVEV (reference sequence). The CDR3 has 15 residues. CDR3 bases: TGTGCCAGCAGTTTCAGCGGGGGACGACAAGAGACCCAGTACTTC. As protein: CASSFSGGRQETQYF.

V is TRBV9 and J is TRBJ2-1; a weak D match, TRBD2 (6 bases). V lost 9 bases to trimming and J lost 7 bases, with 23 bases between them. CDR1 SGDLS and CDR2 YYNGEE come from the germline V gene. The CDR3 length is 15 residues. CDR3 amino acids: CATARGSGGGNEQFF. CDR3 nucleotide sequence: TGTGCCACCGCCCGGGGGTCGGGTGGGGGGAATGAGCAGTTCTTC.

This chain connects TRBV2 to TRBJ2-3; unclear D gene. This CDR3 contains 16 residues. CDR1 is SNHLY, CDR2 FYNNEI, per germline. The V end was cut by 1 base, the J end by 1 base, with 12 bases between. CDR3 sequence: CASSEGQARGTDTQYF. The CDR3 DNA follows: TGTGCCAGCAGTGAAGGTCAGGCACGGGGCACAGATACGCAGTATTTT. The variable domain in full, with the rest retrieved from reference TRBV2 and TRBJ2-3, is EPEVTQTPSHQVTQMGQEVILRCVPISNHLYFYWYRQILGQKVEFLVSFYNNEISEKSEIFDDQFSVERPDGSNFTLKIRSTKLEDSAMYFCASSEGQARGTDTQYFGPGTRLTVL.

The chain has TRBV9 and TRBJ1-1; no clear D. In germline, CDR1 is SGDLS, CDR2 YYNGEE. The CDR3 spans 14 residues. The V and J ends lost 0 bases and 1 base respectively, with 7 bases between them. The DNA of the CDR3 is TGTGCCAGCAGCGTAGCGCCAGAGAACACTGAAGCTTTCTTT. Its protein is CASSVAPENTEAFF.

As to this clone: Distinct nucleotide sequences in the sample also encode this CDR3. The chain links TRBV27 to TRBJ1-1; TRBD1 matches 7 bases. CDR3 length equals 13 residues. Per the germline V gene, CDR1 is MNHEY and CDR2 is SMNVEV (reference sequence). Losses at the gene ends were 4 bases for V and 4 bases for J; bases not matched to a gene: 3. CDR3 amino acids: CASSSGQATEAFF. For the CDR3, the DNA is TGTGCCAGCAGTTCTGGACAGGCCACTGAAGCTTTCTTT.

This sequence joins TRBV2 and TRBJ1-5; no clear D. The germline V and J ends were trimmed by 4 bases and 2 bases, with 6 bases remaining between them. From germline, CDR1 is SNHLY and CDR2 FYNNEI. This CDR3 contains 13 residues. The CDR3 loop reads CASSGAGNQPQHF. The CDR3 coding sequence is TGTGCCAGCAGTGGGGCAGGCAATCAGCCCCAGCATTTT.

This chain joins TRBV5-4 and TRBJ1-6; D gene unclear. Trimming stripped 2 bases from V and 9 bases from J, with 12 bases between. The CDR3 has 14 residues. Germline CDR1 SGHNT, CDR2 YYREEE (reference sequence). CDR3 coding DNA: TGTGCCAGCAGCTTAGGTCAGCGGGTTTCACCCCTCCACTTT. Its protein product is CASSLGQRVSPLHF.

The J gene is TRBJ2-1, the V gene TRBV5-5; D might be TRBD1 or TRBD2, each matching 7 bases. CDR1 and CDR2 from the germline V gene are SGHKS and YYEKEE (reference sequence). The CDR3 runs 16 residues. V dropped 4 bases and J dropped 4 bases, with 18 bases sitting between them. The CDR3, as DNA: TGTGCCAGCAGCCTCACCGGGACAGCGGGGTACAATGAGCAGTTCTTC. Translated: CASSLTGTAGYNEQFF.

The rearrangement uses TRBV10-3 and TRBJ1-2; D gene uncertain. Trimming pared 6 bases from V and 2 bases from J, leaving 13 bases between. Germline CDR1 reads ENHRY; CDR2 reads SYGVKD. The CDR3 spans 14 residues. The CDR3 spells CAISPGRENYGYTF. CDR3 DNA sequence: TGTGCCATCAGCCCTGGGCGGGAAAACTATGGCTACACCTTC.

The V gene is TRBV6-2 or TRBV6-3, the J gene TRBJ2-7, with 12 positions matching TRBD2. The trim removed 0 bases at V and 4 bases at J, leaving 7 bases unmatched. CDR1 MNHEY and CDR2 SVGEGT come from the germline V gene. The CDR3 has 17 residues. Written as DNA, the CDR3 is TGTGCCAGCAGTTACTCGAGCAGACTAGCGGGGGTTTACGAGCAGTACTTC. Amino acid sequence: CASSYSSRLAGVYEQYF.

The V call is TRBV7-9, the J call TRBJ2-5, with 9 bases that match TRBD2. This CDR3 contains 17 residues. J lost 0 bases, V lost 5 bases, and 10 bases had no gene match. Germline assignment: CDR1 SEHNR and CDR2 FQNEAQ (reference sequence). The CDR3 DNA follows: TGTGCCAGCAGCCCCGGACTAGCGAACCACTACCAAGAGACCCAGTACTTC. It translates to CASSPGLANHYQETQYF.

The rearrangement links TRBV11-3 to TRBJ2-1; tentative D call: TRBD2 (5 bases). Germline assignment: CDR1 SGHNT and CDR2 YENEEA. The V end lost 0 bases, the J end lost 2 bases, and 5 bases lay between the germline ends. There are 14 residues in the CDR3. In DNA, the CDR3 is TGTGCCAGCAGCTTAGACGGGGCCTACAATGAGCAGTTCTTC. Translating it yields CASSLDGAYNEQFF.

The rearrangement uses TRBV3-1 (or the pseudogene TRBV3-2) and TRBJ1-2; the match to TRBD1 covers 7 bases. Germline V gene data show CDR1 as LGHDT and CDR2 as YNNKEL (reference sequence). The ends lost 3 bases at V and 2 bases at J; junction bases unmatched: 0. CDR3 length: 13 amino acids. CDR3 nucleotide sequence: TGTGCCAGCAGCCAGGACAGGAACTATGGCTACACCTTC. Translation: CASSQDRNYGYTF.